This TCR beta chain was documented in a study of OX40 agonist ivuxolimab in advanced cancers. Looking at the study overall: The patients received ivuxolimab by intravenous route every 2 weeks at 0.01 to 10 mg/kg.

Germline CDR1 reads MNHNY; CDR2 reads SVGAGI (reference sequence). After removal of 8 bases from V and 2 bases from J, the junction contained 10 bases not matched to a gene. The length of the CDR3 is 16 residues. The assay was immunoSEQ multiplex PCR, and TCRdb's table has in-frame clones only and misses some. The sample carries 90,000 to 100,000 clones, roughly 90% recorded once. The rearrangement joins TRBV6-6 to TRBJ2-1, with 9 nucleotides matching TRBD2. The sample consisted of CD4+ or CD8+ T cells sorted from blood, taken in a trial of the OX40 agonist ivuxolimab. The receptor comes from an adult with an advanced solid tumor such as melanoma, head and neck, liver or kidney cancer. The CDR3 nucleotides read TGTGCCAGCCGGACTAGCGCCTCCCCCCCCTACAATGAGCAGTTCTTC. Encoded protein: CASRTSASPPYNEQFF.